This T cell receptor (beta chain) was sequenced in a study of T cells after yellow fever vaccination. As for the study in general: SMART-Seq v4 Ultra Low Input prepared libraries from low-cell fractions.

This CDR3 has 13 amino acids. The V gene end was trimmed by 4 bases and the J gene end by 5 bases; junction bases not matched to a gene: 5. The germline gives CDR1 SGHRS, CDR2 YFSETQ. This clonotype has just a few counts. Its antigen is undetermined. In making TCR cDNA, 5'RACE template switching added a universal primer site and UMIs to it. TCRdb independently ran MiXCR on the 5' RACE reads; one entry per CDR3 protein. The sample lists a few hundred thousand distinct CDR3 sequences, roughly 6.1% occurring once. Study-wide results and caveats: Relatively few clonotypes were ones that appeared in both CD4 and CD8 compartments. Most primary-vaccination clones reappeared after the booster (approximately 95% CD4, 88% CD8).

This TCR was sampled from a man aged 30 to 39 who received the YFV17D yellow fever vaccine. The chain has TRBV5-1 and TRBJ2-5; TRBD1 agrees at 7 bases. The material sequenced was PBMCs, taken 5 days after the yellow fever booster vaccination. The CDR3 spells CASSIGGVETQYF. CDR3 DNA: TGCGCCAGCAGCATAGGGGGCGTGGAGACCCAGTACTTC. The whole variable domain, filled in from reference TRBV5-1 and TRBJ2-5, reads KAGVTQTPRYLIKTRGQQVTLSCSPISGHRSVSWYQQTPGQGLQFLFEYFSETQRNKGNFPGRFSGRQFSNSRSEMNVSTLELGDSALYLCASSIGGVETQYFGPGTRLLVL.